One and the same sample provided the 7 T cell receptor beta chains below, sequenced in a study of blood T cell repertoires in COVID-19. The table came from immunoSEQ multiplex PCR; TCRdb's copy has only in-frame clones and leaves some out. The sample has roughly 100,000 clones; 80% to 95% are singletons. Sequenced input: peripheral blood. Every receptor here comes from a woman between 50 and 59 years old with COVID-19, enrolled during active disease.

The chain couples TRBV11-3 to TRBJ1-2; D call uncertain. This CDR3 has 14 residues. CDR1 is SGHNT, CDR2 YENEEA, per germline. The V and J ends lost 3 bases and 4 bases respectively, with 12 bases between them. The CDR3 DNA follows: TGTGCCAGCAGCTTCGGCGGAACAATCTATGGCTACACCTTC. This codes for CASSFGGTIYGYTF.

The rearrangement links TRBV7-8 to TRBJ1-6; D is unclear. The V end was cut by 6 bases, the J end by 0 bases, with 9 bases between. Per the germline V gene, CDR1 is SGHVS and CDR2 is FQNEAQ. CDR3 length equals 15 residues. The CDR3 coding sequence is TGTGCCAGCAGAGTCGGGAGCTCCTATAATTCACCCCTCCACTTT. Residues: CASRVGSSYNSPLHF.

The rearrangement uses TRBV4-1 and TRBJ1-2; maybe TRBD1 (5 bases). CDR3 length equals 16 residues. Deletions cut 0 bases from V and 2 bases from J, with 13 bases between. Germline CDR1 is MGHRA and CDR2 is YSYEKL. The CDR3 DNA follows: TGCGCCAGCAGCCAAGATCGCGGCAGGGTGAACTATGGCTACACCTTC. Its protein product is CASSQDRGRVNYGYTF.

The CDR3 DNA sequence: TGTGCCAGTAGGAACCAGGGGAACACTGAAGCTTTCTTT. Its protein product is CASRNQGNTEAFF. The chain uses TRBV19 and TRBJ1-1; D is possibly TRBD1 (5 bases). With 6 bases removed from V and 1 base from J, the gap between germline ends came to 9 bases. CDR1 is LNHDA, CDR2 SQIVND, per germline (reference sequence). The CDR3 length is 13 residues.

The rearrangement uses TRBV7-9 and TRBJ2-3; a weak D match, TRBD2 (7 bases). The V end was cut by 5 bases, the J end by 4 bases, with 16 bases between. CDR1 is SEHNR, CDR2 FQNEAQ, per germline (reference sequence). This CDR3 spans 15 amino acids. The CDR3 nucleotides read TGTGCCAGCAGCCCCCCGGGGGGCCGGGCAGATACGCAGTATTTT. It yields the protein CASSPPGGRADTQYF.

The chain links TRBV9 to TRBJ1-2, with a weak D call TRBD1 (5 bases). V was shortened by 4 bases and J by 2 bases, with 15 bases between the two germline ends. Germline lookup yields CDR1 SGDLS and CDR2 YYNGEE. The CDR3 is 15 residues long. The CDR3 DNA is TGTGCCAGCAGCCCACAATTTGGACAAAACTATGGCTACACCTTC. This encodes CASSPQFGQNYGYTF.

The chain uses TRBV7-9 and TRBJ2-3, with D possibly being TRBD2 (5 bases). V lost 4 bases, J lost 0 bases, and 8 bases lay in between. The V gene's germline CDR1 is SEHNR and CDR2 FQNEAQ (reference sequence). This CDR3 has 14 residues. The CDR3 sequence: CASSYSASTDTQYF. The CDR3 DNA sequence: TGTGCCAGCAGCTATAGCGCTAGCACAGATACGCAGTATTTT.